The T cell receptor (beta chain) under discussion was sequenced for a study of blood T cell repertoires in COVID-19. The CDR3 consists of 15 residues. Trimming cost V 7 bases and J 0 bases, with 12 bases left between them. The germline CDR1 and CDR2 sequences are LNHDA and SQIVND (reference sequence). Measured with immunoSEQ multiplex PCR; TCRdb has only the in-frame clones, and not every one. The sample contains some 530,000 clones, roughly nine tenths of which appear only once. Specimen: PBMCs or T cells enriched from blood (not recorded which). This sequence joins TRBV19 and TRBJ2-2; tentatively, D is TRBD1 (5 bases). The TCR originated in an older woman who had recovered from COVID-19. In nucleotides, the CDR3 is TGTGCCAGTACCTCGGACACCTCGAACACCGGGGAGCTGTTTTTT. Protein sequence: CASTSDTSNTGELFF. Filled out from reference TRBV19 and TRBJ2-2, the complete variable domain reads DGGITQSPKYLFRKEGQNVTLSCEQNLNHDAMYWYRQDPGQGLRLIYYSQIVNDFQKGDIAEGYSVSREKKESFPLTVTSAQKNPTAFYLCASTSDTSNTGELFFGEGSRLTVL.